This T cell receptor (beta chain) is from a study of T cell responses to AZD1222 COVID-19 vaccine. Broader study findings: Across spike, vaccine-associated CD4 TCRs were found, dominant at 160-218 and 743-854. Close to half of spike-specific TCRs reportedly recognize unmutated variant regions. The donors showed a predominance of white British ancestry and of females, with possible underestimation of clonal diversity.

This clone was seen a handful of times. Its antigen is undetermined. Germline CDR1 and CDR2: GTSNPN and SVGIG (reference sequence). The CDR3 is made up of 13 amino acids. J was trimmed by 11 bases and V by 0 bases; bases with no gene match: 7. The assay was immunoSEQ multiplex PCR, and TCRdb's table has in-frame clones only and misses some. In the table there are about 84,000 clones, around 91% of which are singletons. The material was peripheral blood, obtained on day 0 of AZD1222 vaccination. The sequence came from an adult in good health. V gene TRBV30 combines with J gene TRBJ1-1; 9 positions agree with TRBD1. CDR3 DNA: TGTGCCTGGAGTGTCGGGACAGGGACCGCGGCTTTCTTT. Protein: CAWSVGTGTAAFF. Together with reference TRBV30 and TRBJ1-1, the CDR3 gives the full variable domain: SQTIHQWPATLVQPVGSPLSLECTVEGTSNPNLYWYRQAAGRGLQLLFYSVGIGQISSEVPQNLSASRPQDRQFILSSKKLLLSDSGFYLCAWSVGTGTAAFFGQGTRLTVV.